The 26 T cell receptor beta chains presented below share a single source sample, sequenced in a study of blood T cell repertoires in COVID-19. Assay: immunoSEQ multiplex PCR; the TCRdb copy retains only in-frame clones and omits some. The table lists a few hundred thousand clones, 85% of them singletons. The sample consisted of PBMCs or T cells enriched from blood (not recorded which). These receptors all stem from a man aged 35 to 55 who had recovered from COVID-19.

V and J are TRBV5-1 and TRBJ1-1; TRBD1 aligns across 7 bases. With V trimmed by 2 bases and J by 4 bases, 5 bases remained unmatched. This CDR3 comprises 14 residues. Germline V gene data show CDR1 as SGHRS and CDR2 as YFSETQ. DNA of the CDR3: TGCGCCAGCAGCTTACAGGGGATAGGCACTGAAGCTTTCTTT. Protein product: CASSLQGIGTEAFF. The whole variable domain, remainder taken from reference TRBV5-1 and TRBJ1-1, is KAGVTQTPRYLIKTRGQQVTLSCSPISGHRSVSWYQQTPGQGLQFLFEYFSETQRNKGNFPGRFSGRQFSNSRSEMNVSTLELGDSALYLCASSLQGIGTEAFFGQGTRLTVV.

V and J are TRBV11-2 and TRBJ2-7, with TRBD2 matching 7 bases. V dropped 0 bases and J dropped 3; count of bases not matched to a gene: 2. The CDR3 runs 14 residues. Per germline, CDR1 SGHAT and CDR2 FQNNGV. The CDR3 spells CASSLDRGGYEQYF. The CDR3, as DNA: TGTGCCAGCAGCTTAGATCGCGGGGGCTACGAGCAGTACTTC.

The CDR3 bases are TGTGCCAGCAGCTTATTAGGCCGCGGGGGTTTGGTCGGGGAGCTGTTTTTT. Residues: CASSLLGRGGLVGELFF. This chain uses TRBV7-3 with TRBJ2-2; 7 nucleotides agree with TRBD2. The CDR3 has 17 residues. Germline V CDR1 and CDR2: SGHTA, FQGTGA. The junction had 13 bases not matched to a gene; V was cut back by 2 bases and J by 7 bases.

CDR3 DNA sequence: TGTGCCAGCAGCCTTAGTGGACAGGGGAACAGCGAGCAGTACTTC. Protein product: CASSLSGQGNSEQYF. V usage is TRBV3-1 (or the pseudogene TRBV3-2) and J usage is TRBJ2-7, with 9 positions matching TRBD1. Germline values: CDR1 LGHDT, CDR2 YNNKEL (reference sequence). V gave up 4 bases and J gave up 6 bases; unmatched junction bases: 10. The CDR3 totals 15 residues.

The V call is TRBV29-1, the J call TRBJ2-1; 10 bases are a match to TRBD2. The germline CDR1 and CDR2 sequences are SQVTM and ANQGSEA. The length of the CDR3 is 16 residues. The V and J ends lost 0 bases and 2 bases, in that order; junction bases with no gene match: 4. The DNA of the CDR3 is TGCAGCGTTGAAGATCCGCTAGCGGGAGCCTACAATGAGCAGTTCTTC. Translation gives CSVEDPLAGAYNEQFF.

V and J are TRBV11-3 and TRBJ2-5; 12 bases line up with TRBD2. CDR1 is SGHNT and CDR2 is YENEEA in the germline V gene. This CDR3 is built from 15 residues. Losses at the gene ends were 3 bases for V and 1 base for J; bases not matched to a gene: 0. As DNA, the CDR3 is TGTGCCAGCAGCTTGACTAGCGGGAGCCAAGAGACCCAGTACTTC. Translated, it gives CASSLTSGSQETQYF.

The V and J genes are TRBV4-3 and TRBJ1-1; D gene uncertain. Germline CDR1 is LGHNA and CDR2 is YSLEER. The CDR3 spans 12 residues. Trimming removed 2 bases from V and 6 bases from J, with 7 bases in between. Written as DNA, the CDR3 is TGCGCCAGCAGCCAATCCGGGGCTGAAGCTTTCTTT. Protein sequence: CASSQSGAEAFF.

The chain has TRBV21-1 and TRBJ2-2; the tabulated D call, TRBD2, remains unverified against the DNA. TRBV21-1 constitutes a pseudogene. The CDR3 is made up of 18 amino acids. CDR3 loop: CASSKGGTSGIRPGELFF. Written as DNA, the CDR3 is TGTGCCAGCAGCAAAGGGGGGACTAGCGGGATCAGGCCCGGGGAGCTGTTTTTT.

This clone appeared once. The chain links TRBV13 to TRBJ2-7; TRBD2 matches 9 bases. CDR3 length: 15 amino acids. Germline V gene lookup returns CDR1 PRHDT and CDR2 FYEKMQ (reference sequence). V dropped 5 bases and J dropped 2; count of bases not matched to a gene: 7. The CDR3 region is CASSPLAGTAYEQYF. CDR3 in DNA: TGTGCCAGCAGCCCCCTAGCGGGAACCGCCTACGAGCAGTACTTC.

This clone was detected only once. This rearrangement joins TRBV13 to TRBJ2-7; 14 bases fit TRBD2. CDR1 and CDR2 (germline): PRHDT, FYEKMQ (reference sequence). The CDR3 spans 17 residues. With 3 bases clipped from V and 1 base from J, the junction kept 5 bases outside the gene matches. CDR3 sequence (DNA): TGTGCCAGCAGCTTGGGACTAGCGGGAGTTAGTTCCTACGAGCAGTACTTC. It is translated as CASSLGLAGVSSYEQYF.

This sequence joins TRBV21-1 and TRBJ1-1; the D call TRBD1 from the table was never checked on the DNA. TRBV21-1 represents a pseudogene. This CDR3 region has 18 residues. The chain's CDR3 is CASSLRHRDRGGVAEAFF. The CDR3 DNA reads TGTGCCAGCAGCTTACGGCACCGAGACAGGGGAGGGGTCGCTGAAGCTTTCTTT.

This chain joins TRBV7-9 and TRBJ1-2; 7 bases agree with TRBD1. The CDR3 extends over 14 amino acids. CDR1 is SEHNR, CDR2 FQNEAQ, per germline (reference sequence). After removal of 2 bases from V and 4 bases from J, the junction contained 4 bases not matched to a gene. DNA for the CDR3: TGTGCCAGCAGCTTAACAGGGGATACCTATGGCTACACCTTC. It translates to CASSLTGDTYGYTF. Full variable domain (remainder filled in from reference TRBV7-9 and TRBJ1-2): DTGVSQNPRHKITKRGQNVTFRCDPISEHNRLYWYRQTLGQGPEFLTYFQNEAQLEKSRLLSDRFSAERPKGSFSTLEIQRTEQGDSAMYLCASSLTGDTYGYTFGSGTRLTVV.

The chain carries TRBV7-8 and TRBJ1-1, with TRBD1 as a possible D gene (5 bases). Between the trimmed V and J ends, which lost 8 bases and 3 bases, there was a span of 13 bases. Germline V gives CDR1 SGHVS, CDR2 FQNEAQ. This CDR3 contains 13 residues. CDR3 nucleotide sequence: TGTGCCAGCGGAGGGGTTGTTGACACTGAAGCTTTCTTT. This translates into CASGGVVDTEAFF.

This clone was found a few times. The rearrangement joins TRBV7-2 to TRBJ2-7; 7 bases map to TRBD1. The CDR3 loop spans 14 amino acids. Trimming cost V 1 base and J 6 bases; bases outside gene matches: 6. CDR1 and CDR2 from the germline V gene are SGHTA and FQGNSA. Written as DNA, the CDR3 is TGTGCCAGCAGCTTAGATTTTGCAGGGGGCGAGCAGTACTTC. Residues: CASSLDFAGGEQYF.

J is TRBJ1-4 and V is TRBV24-1; D may be TRBD1 (5 bases). Trimming pared 2 bases from V and 8 bases from J, leaving 14 bases between. The CDR3 has 15 residues. The germline CDR1 and CDR2 sequences are KGHDR and SFDVKD. For the CDR3, the DNA is TGTGCCACCAGTGATTCGGGGGGGTCTTCCGAAAAACTGTTTTTT. Translated, it gives CATSDSGGSSEKLFF.

V usage is TRBV3-1 (or the pseudogene TRBV3-2) and J usage is TRBJ2-1, with 13 bases aligning to TRBD2. Losses at the gene ends were 4 bases for V and 8 bases for J; bases not matched to a gene: 5. The CDR3 covers 15 residues. From germline, CDR1 is LGHDT and CDR2 YNNKEL (reference sequence). The CDR3 sequence: CASSLLAGGPYEQFF. CDR3 nucleotide sequence: TGTGCCAGCAGCCTACTAGCGGGAGGGCCCTATGAGCAGTTCTTC.

This clone was detected a few times. V gene TRBV4-1 combines with J gene TRBJ1-2; 7 bases are a match to TRBD1. The junction had 14 bases not matched to a gene; V was cut back by 0 bases and J by 7 bases. Germline V gives CDR1 MGHRA, CDR2 YSYEKL. The CDR3 consists of 17 residues. CDR3 loop: CASSQENSEAGGIGYTF. CDR3 nucleotides: TGCGCCAGCAGCCAAGAGAATAGTGAGGCAGGGGGAATTGGCTACACCTTC.

The J gene is TRBJ1-1, the V gene TRBV5-1; 9 nucleotides agree with TRBD1. The CDR3 runs 17 residues. V shed 4 bases and J 5 bases; nucleotides not matched to a gene: 15. Looked up from germline, CDR1 is SGHRS and CDR2 is YFSETQ. The CDR3 nucleotides read TGCGCCAGCAGCCCCCAAAGGGTAACAGGGGGCTTGACTGAAGCTTTCTTT. The encoded protein is CASSPQRVTGGLTEAFF.

This chain connects TRBV2 to TRBJ1-3; TRBD1 might be the D (6 bases). This CDR3 is built from 14 residues. Per germline, CDR1 SNHLY and CDR2 FYNNEI. V shed 6 bases and J shed 4 bases, with 13 bases lying between them. CDR3 protein: CASRLQGPGNTIYF. The CDR3 DNA reads TGTGCCAGCAGGTTACAGGGACCCGGAAACACCATATATTTT. Filled out from reference TRBV2 and TRBJ1-3, the complete variable domain reads EPEVTQTPSHQVTQMGQEVILRCVPISNHLYFYWYRQILGQKVEFLVSFYNNEISEKSEIFDDQFSVERPDGSNFTLKIRSTKLEDSAMYFCASRLQGPGNTIYFGEGSWLTVV.

The chain employs TRBV4-1 and TRBJ2-1, with TRBD1 identical over 7 bases. This CDR3 is built from 16 residues. V lost 0 bases to trimming and J lost 5 bases; unmatched junction nucleotides: 7. Germline CDR1 is MGHRA and CDR2 is YSYEKL. The CDR3 DNA sequence: TGCGCCAGCAGCCAAGATTTGTGGGACAGTGACAATGAGCAGTTCTTC. As protein: CASSQDLWDSDNEQFF.

The rearrangement links TRBV19 to TRBJ1-2, with TRBD1 identical over 8 bases. The CDR3 is 15 amino acids. V lost 6 bases, J lost 6 bases, and 12 bases stayed unmatched. Germline V gives CDR1 LNHDA, CDR2 SQIVND (reference sequence). The CDR3 DNA is TGTGCCAGTAGAACTACCTGGACAGGGCCCAATGGCTACACCTTC. It yields the protein CASRTTWTGPNGYTF.

The CDR3 sequence is CASSYSTVAGGPYEQYF. The CDR3 DNA sequence: TGTGCCAGCAGTTACTCGACGGTAGCGGGAGGCCCCTACGAGCAGTACTTC. This chain joins TRBV6-2 or TRBV6-3 and TRBJ2-7; TRBD2 matches at 10 bases. CDR3 size: 17 residues. The J segment lost 2 bases and the V segment lost 0 bases, leaving 7 bases of the junction unmatched. In germline, CDR1 is MNHEY, CDR2 SVGEGT.

The rearrangement joins TRBV27 to TRBJ2-7, with 8 bases aligning to TRBD2. This CDR3 spans 16 amino acids. The germline V gene encodes CDR1 MNHEY and CDR2 SMNVEV (reference sequence). V was clipped by 5 bases and J by 5 bases; unmatched bases: 14. CDR3 protein: CASSGYSGLDRDEQYF. CDR3 DNA: TGTGCCAGCAGTGGGTACTCGGGACTAGATAGAGACGAGCAGTACTTC.

The J gene is TRBJ2-7, the V gene TRBV5-5; 8 bases are shared with TRBD2. Germline-derived CDR1 and CDR2 are SGHKS and YYEKEE (reference sequence). CDR3 size: 17 residues. Losses at the gene ends were 3 bases for V and 2 bases for J; bases not matched to a gene: 13. The CDR3 nucleotides are TGTGCCAGCAGCTCGCTTCCTTTAGCGGGACACCCCTACGAGCAGTACTTC. This codes for CASSSLPLAGHPYEQYF.

The rearrangement links TRBV4-1 to TRBJ2-7; TRBD1 matches at 9 bases. Germline loops: CDR1 MGHRA, CDR2 YSYEKL. This CDR3 region has 17 residues. The V and J ends lost 0 bases and 0 bases, in that order; junction bases with no gene match: 6. CDR3 bases: TGCGCCAGCAGCCAAGATAGGGGACAGGGAATCTCCTACGAGCAGTACTTC. It specifies CASSQDRGQGISYEQYF.

The chain employs TRBV29-1 and TRBJ2-7; the match to TRBD1 covers 7 bases. The V gene end was trimmed by 5 bases and the J gene end by 1 base; junction bases not matched to a gene: 5. The CDR3 loop spans 13 amino acids. Germline V CDR1 and CDR2: SQVTM, ANQGSEA. CDR3 sequence reads: CSVPGTASYEQYF. As DNA, the CDR3 is TGCAGCGTTCCGGGGACAGCTTCCTACGAGCAGTACTTC.